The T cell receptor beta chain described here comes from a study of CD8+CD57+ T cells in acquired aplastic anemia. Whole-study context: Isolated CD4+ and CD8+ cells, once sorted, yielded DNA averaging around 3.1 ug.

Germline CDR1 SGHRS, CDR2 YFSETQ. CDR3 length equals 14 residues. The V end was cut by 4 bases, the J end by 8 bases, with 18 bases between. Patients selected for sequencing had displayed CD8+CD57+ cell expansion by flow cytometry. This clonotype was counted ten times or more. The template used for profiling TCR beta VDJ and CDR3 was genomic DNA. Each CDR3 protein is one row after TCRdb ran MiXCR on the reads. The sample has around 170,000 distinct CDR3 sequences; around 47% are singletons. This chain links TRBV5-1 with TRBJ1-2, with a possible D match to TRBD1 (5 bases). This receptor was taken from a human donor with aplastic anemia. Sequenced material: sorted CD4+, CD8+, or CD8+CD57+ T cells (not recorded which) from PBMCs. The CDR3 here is CASSPNTGAPGYTF. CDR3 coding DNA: TGCGCCAGCAGCCCTAATACCGGGGCCCCGGGCTACACCTTC.